These 20 T cell receptor beta chains were all obtained from the same sample, sequenced in a study of T cells expressing NK-cell markers. TCRdb reprocessed the 5' RACE reads and stores each CDR3 protein as one record, lacking DNA. This repertoire comprises 450,000 to 600,000 distinct CDR3 sequences; its ten largest clones make up 3% to 4.5%. The sample comprised blood T cells: a sorted CD56 or NKG2C T cell subset, CD4+ or CD8+ T cells, or bulk PBMC T cells (not recorded which). These receptors originate from a man younger than 35 in good health.

The genes are TRBV20-1 and TRBJ1-4; TCRdb names TRBD1, which stays unverified in the absence of DNA. Germline CDR1 is DFQATT and CDR2 is SNEGSKA (reference sequence). This CDR3 comprises 14 residues. The chain's CDR3 is CSAGTAGSNEKLFF.

This chain links TRBV9 with TRBJ2-1; with no DNA, the TCRdb D assignment of TRBD2 cannot be verified. The CDR3 has 17 residues. Germline V lookup: CDR1 SGDLS, CDR2 YYNGEE. The CDR3: CASSLGDAGPPYNEQFF.

The gene calls are TRBV29-1 and TRBJ2-1. Germline V gene lookup returns CDR1 SQVTM and CDR2 ANQGSEA. The CDR3 runs 11 residues. The CDR3 protein is CSPLWRNEQFF.

The J gene is TRBJ2-2, the V gene TRBV29-1. The CDR3 length is 11 residues. In germline, CDR1 is SQVTM, CDR2 ANQGSEA. The CDR3 reads CSVEGRGELFF.

The V and J genes are TRBV15 and TRBJ2-2. The V gene's germline CDR1 is LNHNV and CDR2 YYDKDF (reference sequence). This CDR3 contains 16 residues. Here the CDR3 reads CATSRDLGWDTGELFF.

The chain employs TRBV5-5 and TRBJ2-4; lacking DNA, the TRBD1 call made by TCRdb goes unchecked. Germline V gives CDR1 SGHKS, CDR2 YYEKEE (reference sequence). The CDR3 spans 14 residues. This CDR3 is CASSLDQGRMSSYF.

The rearrangement links TRBV6-1 to TRBJ2-3; TCRdb designates TRBD1, a call that cannot be tested without DNA. The CDR3 is 17 amino acids. CDR1 is MNHNS and CDR2 is SASEGT in the germline V gene. The CDR3 spells CASPREAFAGETDTQYF.

The chain links TRBV12-3 or TRBV12-4 to TRBJ2-7. The CDR3 runs 13 residues. The CDR3 spells CASSRQAAYEQYF.

This chain links TRBV4-3 with TRBJ1-4; with no DNA, the TCRdb D assignment of TRBD1 cannot be verified. Germline CDR1 LGHNA, CDR2 YSLEER. There are 15 residues in the CDR3. This CDR3 reads CASSQAGRGDEKLFF.

The rearrangement links TRBV5-1 to TRBJ2-4; TCRdb's D call of TRBD1 is untestable without DNA. CDR3 length: 14 amino acids. In germline, CDR1 is SGHRS, CDR2 YFSETQ. CDR3 region: CASSSGTLGDIQYF. Full variable domain (remainder filled in from reference TRBV5-1 and TRBJ2-4): KAGVTQTPRYLIKTRGQQVTLSCSPISGHRSVSWYQQTPGQGLQFLFEYFSETQRNKGNFPGRFSGRQFSNSRSEMNVSTLELGDSALYLCASSSGTLGDIQYFGAGTRLSVL.

J is TRBJ2-3 and V is TRBV18. The CDR3 contains 14 residues. CDR1 is KGHSH and CDR2 is LQKENI in the germline V gene. CDR3 sequence: CASSPEQRTDTQYF.

This sequence joins TRBV6-5 and TRBJ2-5. CDR3 length equals 15 residues. The V gene's germline CDR1 is MNHEY and CDR2 SVGAGI. CDR3 loop: CASSYSVSNQETQYF.

The rearrangement uses TRBV5-1 and TRBJ2-7; TCRdb names TRBD1, which stays unverified in the absence of DNA. CDR1 SGHRS and CDR2 YFSETQ come from the germline V gene. CDR3 length: 15 amino acids. This CDR3 reads CASSGRDRGRSEQYF. The full variable domain, with the rest looked up from reference TRBV5-1 and TRBJ2-7, is KAGVTQTPRYLIKTRGQQVTLSCSPISGHRSVSWYQQTPGQGLQFLFEYFSETQRNKGNFPGRFSGRQFSNSRSEMNVSTLELGDSALYLCASSGRDRGRSEQYFGPGTRLTVT.

This chain connects TRBV12-3 or TRBV12-4 to TRBJ1-2; the D call from TCRdb, TRBD1, cannot be confirmed without DNA. This CDR3 has 15 residues. CDR3 in amino acids: CASRKGTERGYGYTF.

The chain has TRBV18 and TRBJ2-5; TCRdb names TRBD1, which stays unverified in the absence of DNA. There are 14 residues in the CDR3. CDR1 is KGHSH, CDR2 LQKENI, per germline. Here the CDR3 reads CASSRQGGQETQYF.

J is TRBJ2-1 and V is TRBV5-1; TCRdb names TRBD1, which stays unverified in the absence of DNA. The germline V gene has CDR1 SGHRS and CDR2 YFSETQ. The CDR3 loop spans 14 amino acids. CDR3: CASRGDRGRREQFF.

The CDR3 loop reads CASSLQETESYEQYF. The chain combines TRBV7-8 with TRBJ2-7; TCRdb gives TRBD1 as the D gene, but with no DNA this cannot be confirmed. CDR1 and CDR2 (germline): SGHVS, FQNEAQ. The CDR3 consists of 15 residues.

V and J are TRBV27 and TRBJ1-2. Germline values: CDR1 MNHEY, CDR2 SMNVEV (reference sequence). The CDR3 loop spans 15 amino acids. CDR3: CASSLSTLPGYGYTF.

V gene TRBV18 combines with J gene TRBJ2-1; absent DNA, TCRdb's TRBD2 call cannot be checked. The germline gives CDR1 KGHSH, CDR2 LQKENI. This CDR3 comprises 13 residues. The CDR3 loop is CASSPSAPVGQFF.

The chain has TRBV10-2 and TRBJ2-5. The CDR3 extends over 13 amino acids. The germline V gene encodes CDR1 WSHSY and CDR2 SAAADI. The CDR3 region is CASSDSSQETQYF.